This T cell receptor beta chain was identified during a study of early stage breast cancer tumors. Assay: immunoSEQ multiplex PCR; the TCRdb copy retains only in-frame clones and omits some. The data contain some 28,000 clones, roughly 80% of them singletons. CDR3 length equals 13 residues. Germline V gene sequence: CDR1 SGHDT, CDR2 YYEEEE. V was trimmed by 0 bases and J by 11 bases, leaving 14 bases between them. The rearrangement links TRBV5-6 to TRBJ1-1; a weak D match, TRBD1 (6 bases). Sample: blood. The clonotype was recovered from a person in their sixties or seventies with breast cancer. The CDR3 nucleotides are TGTGCCAGCAGCTTGGCCGGACAGCGATGGGCTTTCTTT. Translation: CASSLAGQRWAFF.